This TCR beta chain is drawn from a study of follicular helper T cells after annual influenza vaccination. Time point reported: 2015-2016 season, 7 days after influenza vaccination. Sorted cTfh were non-naive CD4+CXCR5+PD-1+, either ICOS+CD38+ or ICOS-CD38-. Germline V gives CDR1 GTSNPN, CDR2 SVGIG (reference sequence). V trimming: 4 bases; J trimming: 6 bases; junction bases outside the gene matches: 8. The CDR3 totals 13 residues. This clone has only one observation. Sequencing of TCRB used Survey level resolution. Assay: immunoSEQ multiplex PCR; the TCRdb copy retains only in-frame clones and omits some. The repertoire holds 8,500 to 9,000 clones, with 75% to 85% as singletons.

This chain joins TRBV30 and TRBJ2-7, with 8 bases aligning to TRBD1. This specimen was CXCR5+ CD38- circulating T follicular helper cells from blood, taken 7 days after influenza vaccination. As for subset: circulating Tfh, non-naive CD4+CXCR5+PD-1+ (ICOS+CD38+ or ICOS-CD38-). The receptor was isolated from an adult who received the influenza vaccine. The CDR3 spells CAWKVRGQGEQYF. The CDR3, as DNA: TGTGCCTGGAAGGTCAGGGGGCAAGGCGAGCAGTACTTC. The entire variable domain, with the rest obtained from reference TRBV30 and TRBJ2-7, is as follows: SQTIHQWPATLVQPVGSPLSLECTVEGTSNPNLYWYRQAAGRGLQLLFYSVGIGQISSEVPQNLSASRPQDRQFILSSKKLLLSDSGFYLCAWKVRGQGEQYFGPGTRLTVT.